One and the same sample provided the 23 T cell receptor beta chains below, sequenced in a study of cytomegalovirus exposure and HLA in healthy donors. PCR was performed using 60 Vbeta and 13 Jbeta primers. Repertoires were generated with immunoSEQ multiplex PCR, while TCRdb's copy carries only in-frame clones and drops some. Seen here are roughly 120,000 clones, about three quarters observed once, and the top ten hold about 13%. The source material was PBMCs. All receptors come from a woman aged 55-69 years in good health and CMV-seropositive.

The CDR3 is CASSEKGAGRYNEQFF. CDR3 sequence (DNA): TGTGCCAGCAGTGAAAAAGGAGCGGGAAGGTACAATGAGCAGTTCTTC. The genes are TRBV25-1 and TRBJ2-1; 7 bases line up with TRBD2. CDR1 MGHDK and CDR2 SYGVNS come from the germline V gene. The trim removed 2 bases at V and 4 bases at J, leaving 8 bases unmatched. The CDR3 runs 16 residues.

The chain uses TRBV19 and TRBJ2-6; D call uncertain. The germline V and J ends were trimmed by 6 bases and 0 bases, with 9 bases remaining between them. There are 15 residues in the CDR3. Germline lookup yields CDR1 LNHDA and CDR2 SQIVND (reference sequence). CDR3 nucleotides: TGTGCCAGTAGGGCTAGAGACTCTGGGGCCAACGTCCTGACTTTC. Translating it yields CASRARDSGANVLTF.

The genes are TRBV6-5 and TRBJ1-2; 11 nucleotides line up with TRBD1. This CDR3 region has 13 residues. Germline lookup yields CDR1 MNHEY and CDR2 SVGAGI. V trimming: 9 bases; J trimming: 5 bases; junction bases outside the gene matches: 5. This CDR3 is CASGQGAFYGYTF. DNA for the CDR3: TGTGCCAGTGGACAGGGGGCATTTTATGGCTACACCTTC.

The chain carries TRBV9 and TRBJ2-4; maybe TRBD2 (7 bases). From germline, CDR1 is SGDLS and CDR2 YYNGEE. The CDR3 covers 15 residues. V dropped 4 bases and J dropped 1 base, with 12 bases sitting between them. CDR3 DNA sequence: TGTGCCAGCAGCCCAGAGGGGGGGGCCAAAAACATTCAGTACTTC. It specifies CASSPEGGAKNIQYF.

The chain uses TRBV7-2 and TRBJ1-5, with D possibly TRBD1 on 6 matching bases. V gave up 1 base and J gave up 0 bases, with 13 bases separating them. The CDR3 loop spans 17 amino acids. Germline V lookup: CDR1 SGHTA, CDR2 FQGNSA. The CDR3 loop is CASSLVAGTFSNQPQHF. The DNA for the CDR3 is TGTGCCAGCAGCTTAGTAGCGGGGACATTTAGCAATCAGCCCCAGCATTTT.

The CDR3 region has the DNA TGTGCCAGCAGCGACCCCGGGATGTCCTACGAGCAGTACTTC. Translated, it gives CASSDPGMSYEQYF. The chain carries TRBV6-6 and TRBJ2-7; D is perhaps TRBD2 (5 bases). In germline, CDR1 is MNHNY, CDR2 SVGAGI (reference sequence). Trimming removed 6 bases at V and 1 base at J, with 13 bases between. This CDR3 has 14 amino acids.

This chain connects TRBV2 to TRBJ2-2; D unclear. With 10 bases removed from V and 1 base from J, the gap between germline ends came to 10 bases. The germline V gene has CDR1 SNHLY and CDR2 FYNNEI. This CDR3 contains 13 residues. The CDR3 DNA reads TGTGCCACCTCGGTAGAGAACACCGGGGAGCTGTTTTTT. Translating it yields CATSVENTGELFF.

The chain links TRBV19 to TRBJ1-2; TRBD1 is a possible D gene (5 bases). The CDR3 is 12 amino acids. The germline V gene has CDR1 LNHDA and CDR2 SQIVND (reference sequence). V lost 5 bases and J lost 5, with 9 bases in between. CDR3: CASSLRQYGYTF. The CDR3 coding sequence is TGTGCCAGTAGTTTAAGACAGTATGGCTACACCTTC.

This sequence joins TRBV30 and TRBJ1-2; possible D gene TRBD1, 6 bases. From germline, CDR1 is GTSNPN and CDR2 SVGIG (reference sequence). This CDR3 is 12 amino acids long. Trimming took 4 bases from V and 4 from J, leaving 10 bases between them. CDR3 DNA sequence: TGTGCCTGGATAGAACAGGGCTATGGCTACACCTTC. It is translated as CAWIEQGYGYTF.

This chain connects TRBV18 to TRBJ1-3, with D hard to call. Germline values: CDR1 KGHSH, CDR2 LQKENI. Trimming removed 2 bases at V and 0 bases at J, with 11 bases between. The CDR3 sequence is 16 residues long. The DNA for the CDR3 is TGTGCCAGCTCACCAGGTCCCATCAGCTCTGGAAACACCATATATTTT. Encoded protein: CASSPGPISSGNTIYF. Full variable domain (outside the CDR3, taken from reference TRBV18 and TRBJ1-3): NAGVMQNPRHLVRRRGQEARLRCSPMKGHSHVYWYRQLPEEGLKFMVYLQKENIIDESGMPKERFSAEFPKEGPSILRIQQVVRGDSAAYFCASSPGPISSGNTIYFGEGSWLTVV.

This rearrangement joins TRBV7-2 to TRBJ2-2; 10 bases are a match to TRBD2. CDR3 length: 17 residues. CDR1 is SGHTA, CDR2 FQGNSA, per germline. J gave up 5 bases and V 6 bases, and 12 bases lay outside the gene matches. For the CDR3, the DNA is TGTGCCAGCAGTGTCCAGCTAGCGGGAGCGGGGACCGGGGAGCTGTTTTTT. Translated: CASSVQLAGAGTGELFF.

The chain combines TRBV12-2 with TRBJ1-1. TRBV12-2 represents a pseudogene. The CDR3 covers 19 residues. CDR3 in DNA: TGTGCAAGTCGCCCCGGGAGGGGCGCGGCTATTAGACTCGTCCCTGAAGCTTTCTTT. It translates to CASRPGRGAAIRLVPEAFF.

The chain carries TRBV19 and TRBJ1-2, with D uncertain. With 1 base removed from V and 4 bases from J, the gap between germline ends came to 7 bases. The CDR3 totals 13 residues. Germline assignment: CDR1 LNHDA and CDR2 SQIVND (reference sequence). The CDR3 reads CASSIVTSYGYTF. In DNA, the CDR3 is TGTGCCAGTAGTATAGTTACAAGCTATGGCTACACCTTC.

The chain employs TRBV7-2 and TRBJ1-2, with D perhaps TRBD1 (5 bases). Trimming left V 2 bases short and J 10 bases short, with 8 bases between. This CDR3 region has 11 residues. Germline loops: CDR1 SGHTA, CDR2 FQGNSA. The CDR3 sequence is CASSLLRAYTF. DNA for the CDR3: TGTGCCAGCAGCTTACTCAGGGCCTACACCTTC.

The rearrangement uses TRBV6-5 and TRBJ1-3, with TRBD1 matching over 8 bases. The CDR3 extends over 16 amino acids. Germline V gene sequence: CDR1 MNHEY, CDR2 SVGAGI. The V gene end was trimmed by 2 bases and the J gene end by 0 bases; junction bases not matched to a gene: 3. The CDR3 region has the DNA TGTGCCAGCAGTTACAGCGGACAGGGCTCTGGAAACACCATATATTTT. Translated, it gives CASSYSGQGSGNTIYF.

The rearrangement links TRBV5-1 to TRBJ2-1, with D maybe TRBD1 (6 bases). Germline CDR1 is SGHRS and CDR2 is YFSETQ. V lost 4 bases and J lost 4, with 9 bases in between. The length of the CDR3 is 13 residues. The DNA of the CDR3 is TGCGCCAGCAGCATAGGGGGATACAATGAGCAGTTCTTC. As protein: CASSIGGYNEQFF.

The V and J genes are TRBV15 and TRBJ2-3; 13 positions match TRBD2. CDR3 length: 18 amino acids. CDR1 LNHNV and CDR2 YYDKDF come from the germline V gene (reference sequence). The V segment lost 2 bases and the J segment 1 base; nucleotides outside the gene matches: 6. Here the CDR3 reads CATSRTGTSGIGTDTQYF. CDR3 bases: TGTGCCACCAGCAGAACCGGGACTAGCGGGATCGGCACAGATACGCAGTATTTT.

The chain combines TRBV5-1 with TRBJ2-7; 8 bases align to TRBD1. With 0 bases clipped from V and 7 bases from J, the junction kept 6 bases outside the gene matches. CDR3 length: 14 amino acids. Germline V gene lookup returns CDR1 SGHRS and CDR2 YFSETQ. The CDR3 sequence: CASSLAGQVQEQYF. The CDR3 DNA is TGCGCCAGCAGCTTGGCGGGACAGGTGCAAGAGCAGTACTTC.

This clone was detected once. The genes are TRBV6-4 and TRBJ2-1; maybe TRBD1 (5 bases). CDR1 MRHNA and CDR2 SNTAGT come from the germline V gene. The CDR3 has 14 residues. Trimming took 4 bases from V and 3 from J, leaving 10 bases between them. DNA for the CDR3: TGTGCCAGCAGTGCAGGGTCTAACTACAATGAGCAGTTCTTC. This translates into CASSAGSNYNEQFF.

The chain joins TRBV10-2 to TRBJ1-2; D remains ambiguous. This CDR3 has 13 residues. Germline values: CDR1 WSHSY, CDR2 SAAADI. V dropped 4 bases and J dropped 1 base, with 7 bases sitting between them. In nucleotides, the CDR3 is TGCGCCAGCAGTGCGGTCCTTAACTATGGCTACACCTTC. As protein: CASSAVLNYGYTF.

This clone has only one observation. The J gene is TRBJ2-5, the V gene TRBV7-9; tentatively, D is TRBD1 (6 bases). Trimming removed 5 bases at V and 1 base at J, with 17 bases between. CDR1 SEHNR and CDR2 FQNEAQ come from the germline V gene (reference sequence). The CDR3 totals 16 residues. CDR3 loop: CASSIGAGAAQETQYF. The CDR3 coding sequence is TGTGCCAGCAGCATTGGGGCAGGGGCTGCCCAAGAGACCCAGTACTTC.

The chain carries TRBV18 and TRBJ1-5, with D possibly matching TRBD1 (6 bases). CDR1 KGHSH and CDR2 LQKENI come from the germline V gene. V was clipped by 6 bases and J by 8 bases, with 20 bases between them. The CDR3 has 15 amino acids. The CDR3 loop reads CASSQVFGEGEPQHF. CDR3 in DNA: TGTGCCAGCTCTCAAGTTTTCGGGGAGGGGGAGCCCCAGCATTTT.

The chain recombines TRBV30 with TRBJ2-7; 9 nucleotides agree with TRBD1. Trimming removed 3 bases from V and 0 bases from J; junction bases left unmatched: 3. The germline gives CDR1 GTSNPN, CDR2 SVGIG (reference sequence). CDR3 size: 14 residues. CDR3 protein: CAWRVQGASYEQYF. In DNA form, the CDR3 reads TGTGCCTGGAGGGTACAGGGGGCCTCCTACGAGCAGTACTTC.